The clone carrying this T cell receptor beta chain was seen only once. Its antigen remains unidentified. This specimen belongs to a study of OX40 agonist ivuxolimab in advanced cancers. Study overall: In this trial design, patients received ivuxolimab intravenously at 0.01 to 10 mg/kg every 2 weeks. Under the entry rules, prior anti-PD-1, anti-PD-L1 or anti-CTLA-4 therapy was allowed, and 40% had some.

The protocol was immunoSEQ multiplex PCR, while the TCRdb copy is restricted to in-frame clones and leaves out a portion. This table holds 25,000 to 30,000 clones, about 86% found once. Germline CDR1 reads SGHDT; CDR2 reads YYEEEE. This CDR3 has 17 residues. The ends lost 6 bases at V and 7 bases at J; junction bases unmatched: 15. Study-wide points: Specificity for antigen went undetermined in the expanded peripheral T cells. Relative to CD4+ cells, CD8+ T cells on average had more expanded clones.

This TCR was sampled from an adult with an advanced solid tumor such as melanoma, head and neck, liver or kidney cancer. The chain couples TRBV5-6 to TRBJ2-2; 10 nucleotides agree with TRBD1. This specimen consisted of CD4+ or CD8+ T cells sorted from blood, obtained in a trial of the OX40 agonist ivuxolimab. CDR3 sequence (DNA): TGTGCCAGCACCGACACCCGGGACAGGGGTTTTTTCGGGGAGCTGTTTTTT. Its protein is CASTDTRDRGFFGELFF.